A single sample is the source of the 13 T cell receptor beta chains below, sequenced in a study of technical replicates of blood from a handful of donors. Generated by immunoSEQ multiplex PCR, the TCRdb table keeps only in-frame clones and is missing some. The sample lists tens of thousands of clones; approximately 92% were seen once. The sample comprised T cells isolated from PBMCs. These TCRs come from a human donor in good health.

The V call is TRBV5-1, the J call TRBJ1-2, with 9 bases aligning to TRBD1. Germline CDR1 is SGHRS and CDR2 is YFSETQ. J lost 0 bases, V lost 2 bases, and 8 bases had no gene match. The CDR3 covers 17 residues. In DNA, the CDR3 is TGCGCCAGCAGCTTTACGACAGGGGGAACGACTAACTATGGCTACACCTTC. Encoded protein: CASSFTTGGTTNYGYTF. The entire variable domain, with the rest obtained from reference TRBV5-1 and TRBJ1-2, is as follows: KAGVTQTPRYLIKTRGQQVTLSCSPISGHRSVSWYQQTPGQGLQFLFEYFSETQRNKGNFPGRFSGRQFSNSRSEMNVSTLELGDSALYLCASSFTTGGTTNYGYTFGSGTRLTVV.

The gene calls are TRBV7-2 and TRBJ1-2, with unresolved D. The CDR3 has 15 residues. V lost 3 bases and J 0 bases, leaving 11 bases between the germline ends. Germline-derived CDR1 and CDR2 are SGHTA and FQGNSA. Here the CDR3 reads CASSFAARPNYGYTF. The CDR3 DNA sequence: TGTGCCAGCAGCTTCGCGGCAAGACCTAACTATGGCTACACCTTC.

The chain couples TRBV7-9 to TRBJ2-1; 10 bases line up with TRBD2. The germline V gene has CDR1 SEHNR and CDR2 FQNEAQ (reference sequence). V was clipped by 4 bases and J by 3 bases; unmatched bases: 3. This CDR3 has 15 residues. Written as DNA, the CDR3 is TGTGCCAGCAGCTCTACTAGCGGGGTCTACAATGAGCAGTTCTTC. Translation gives CASSSTSGVYNEQFF.

The chain recombines TRBV9 with TRBJ2-1; 16 nucleotides match TRBD2. This CDR3 has 17 amino acids. Germline V CDR1 and CDR2: SGDLS, YYNGEE. The V and J ends lost 3 bases and 5 bases, in that order; junction bases with no gene match: 5. Here the CDR3 reads CASSGGLAGGSHNEQFF. The CDR3 DNA reads TGTGCCAGCAGCGGGGGACTAGCGGGAGGGAGCCACAATGAGCAGTTCTTC.

This clone was counted once. This chain uses TRBV11-3 with TRBJ2-7; possible D gene TRBD1, 5 bases. The CDR3 loop spans 16 amino acids. The V and J ends lost 5 bases and 1 base respectively, with 18 bases between them. CDR1 is SGHNT, CDR2 YENEEA, per germline. CDR3: CASSPRRQGRSYEQYF. The CDR3 DNA reads as TGTGCCAGCAGCCCCCGCCGGCAGGGCCGTTCCTACGAGCAGTACTTC.

This clone was detected only a few times. V is TRBV7-9 and J is TRBJ2-2; 7 nucleotides agree with TRBD1. Germline CDR1 reads SEHNR; CDR2 reads FQNEAQ (reference sequence). Trimming cost V 3 bases and J 1 base; bases outside gene matches: 5. The CDR3 is 16 residues long. The CDR3 reads CASSLGDSENTGELFF. CDR3 bases: TGTGCCAGCAGCTTGGGGGACAGCGAGAACACCGGGGAGCTGTTTTTT.

V gene TRBV5-4 combines with J gene TRBJ2-3; 8 nucleotides match TRBD2. Germline V gene data show CDR1 as SGHNT and CDR2 as YYREEE (reference sequence). This CDR3 contains 15 residues. The J segment lost 0 bases and the V segment lost 4 bases, leaving 4 bases of the junction unmatched. CDR3 protein: CASSSSGTSTDTQYF. The CDR3 bases are TGTGCCAGCAGCAGTAGCGGGACTAGCACAGATACGCAGTATTTT.

This chain links TRBV10-3 with TRBJ2-5, with TRBD2 matching 10 bases. This CDR3 is 17 amino acids long. With V trimmed by 6 bases and J by 3 bases, 13 bases remained unmatched. Germline assignment: CDR1 ENHRY and CDR2 SYGVKD. The CDR3 here is CAISRSRTSGGEETQYF. CDR3 coding DNA: TGTGCCATCAGCAGAAGCCGGACTAGCGGAGGGGAAGAGACCCAGTACTTC.

The table lists this clone with a count of one. The chain employs TRBV9 and TRBJ2-6; possibly TRBD2 for D (7 bases). The CDR3 spans 18 residues. V lost 1 base to trimming and J lost 0 bases, with 14 bases between them. From germline, CDR1 is SGDLS and CDR2 YYNGEE. The CDR3 DNA reads TGTGCCAGCAGCGTATATGGGGGGGCGAGCTCTGGGGCCAACGTCCTGACTTTC. As protein: CASSVYGGASSGANVLTF.

This clone has only one observation. This chain joins TRBV11-2 and TRBJ2-1, with 11 bases identical to TRBD2. The CDR3 loop spans 15 amino acids. CDR1 is SGHAT and CDR2 is FQNNGV in the germline V gene. With 5 bases clipped from V and 8 bases from J, the junction kept 8 bases outside the gene matches. CDR3 DNA sequence: TGTGCCAGCAGCCTTAGCGGGAGGGCCACCGATGAGCAGTTCTTC. This translates into CASSLSGRATDEQFF.

As DNA, the CDR3 is TGTGCCAGCAGCCTCGGGACTAGCGCTTCCTACGAGCAGTACTTC. Protein product: CASSLGTSASYEQYF. The rearrangement links TRBV7-9 to TRBJ2-7; 10 bases map to TRBD2. This CDR3 comprises 15 residues. Trimming removed 5 bases from V and 1 base from J; junction bases left unmatched: 5. The germline V gene encodes CDR1 SEHNR and CDR2 FQNEAQ (reference sequence).

This chain uses TRBV18 with TRBJ2-3, with no clear D. Germline CDR1 reads KGHSH; CDR2 reads LQKENI. The V and J ends lost 2 bases and 4 bases respectively, with 7 bases between them. CDR3 length: 13 residues. CDR3 residues: CASSPRVADTQYF. CDR3 coding DNA: TGTGCCAGCTCACCAAGAGTTGCAGATACGCAGTATTTT.

CDR3 sequence: CASSLAQGKGYTF. The CDR3 DNA sequence: TGTGCCAGCAGCTTAGCTCAGGGCAAGGGCTACACCTTC. V gene TRBV7-9 combines with J gene TRBJ1-2, with D perhaps TRBD1 (5 bases). The CDR3 totals 13 residues. The V end was cut by 0 bases, the J end by 8 bases, with 10 bases between. Germline CDR1 reads SEHNR; CDR2 reads FQNEAQ (reference sequence).